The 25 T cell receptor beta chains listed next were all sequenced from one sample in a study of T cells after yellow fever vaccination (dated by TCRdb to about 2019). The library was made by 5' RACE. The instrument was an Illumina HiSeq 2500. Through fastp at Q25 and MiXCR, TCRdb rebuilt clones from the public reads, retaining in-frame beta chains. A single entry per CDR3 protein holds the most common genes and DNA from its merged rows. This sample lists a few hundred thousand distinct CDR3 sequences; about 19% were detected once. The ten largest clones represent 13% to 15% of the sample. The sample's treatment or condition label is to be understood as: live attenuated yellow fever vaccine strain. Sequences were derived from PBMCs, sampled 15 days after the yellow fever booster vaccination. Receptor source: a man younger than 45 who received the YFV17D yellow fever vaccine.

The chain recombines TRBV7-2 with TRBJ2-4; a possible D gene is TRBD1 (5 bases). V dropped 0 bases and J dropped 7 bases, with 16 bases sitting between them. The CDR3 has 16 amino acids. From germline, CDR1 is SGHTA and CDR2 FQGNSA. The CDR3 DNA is TGTGCCAGCAGCTTAGCGGGCAGGGTTCAGGGTAACATTCAGTACTTC. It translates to CASSLAGRVQGNIQYF.

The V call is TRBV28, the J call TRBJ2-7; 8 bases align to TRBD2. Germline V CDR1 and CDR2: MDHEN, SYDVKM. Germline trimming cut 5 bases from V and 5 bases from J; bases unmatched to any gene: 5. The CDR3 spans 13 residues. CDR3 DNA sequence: TGTGCCAGCAGTGGGACTAGTGCCGACGAGCAGTACTTC. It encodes CASSGTSADEQYF.

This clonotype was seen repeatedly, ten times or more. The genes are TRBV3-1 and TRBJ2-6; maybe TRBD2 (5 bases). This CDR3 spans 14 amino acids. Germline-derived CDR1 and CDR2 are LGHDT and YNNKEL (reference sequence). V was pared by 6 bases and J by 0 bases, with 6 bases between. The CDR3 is CASRRDSGANVLTF. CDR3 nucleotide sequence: TGTGCCAGCAGGAGGGACTCTGGGGCCAACGTCCTGACTTTC.

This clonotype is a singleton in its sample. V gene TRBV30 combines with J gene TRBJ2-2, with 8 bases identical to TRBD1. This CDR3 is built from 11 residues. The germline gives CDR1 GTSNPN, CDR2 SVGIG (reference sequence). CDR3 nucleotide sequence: TGTGCGCAGGGGGCTGTCGGGGAGCTGTTTTTT. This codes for CAQGAVGELFF.

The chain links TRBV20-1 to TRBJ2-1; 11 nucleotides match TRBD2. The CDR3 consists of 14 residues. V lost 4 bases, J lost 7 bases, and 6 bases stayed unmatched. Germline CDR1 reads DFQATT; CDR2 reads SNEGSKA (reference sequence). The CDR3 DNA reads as TGCAGTGCTAATCTAGCGGGAGGTGGTAATGAGCAGTTCTTC. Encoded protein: CSANLAGGGNEQFF.

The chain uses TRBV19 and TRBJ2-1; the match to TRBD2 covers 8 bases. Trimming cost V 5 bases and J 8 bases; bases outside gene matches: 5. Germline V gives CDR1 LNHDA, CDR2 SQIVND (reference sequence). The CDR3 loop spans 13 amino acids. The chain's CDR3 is CASSFAGGDEQFF. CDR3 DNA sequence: TGTGCCAGTAGTTTCGCGGGAGGAGATGAGCAGTTCTTC.

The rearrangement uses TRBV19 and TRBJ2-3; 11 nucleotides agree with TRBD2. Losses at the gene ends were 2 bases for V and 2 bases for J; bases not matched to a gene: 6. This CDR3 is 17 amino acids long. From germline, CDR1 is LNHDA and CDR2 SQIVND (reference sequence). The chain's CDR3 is CASSITSGSGFTDTQYF. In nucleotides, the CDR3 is TGTGCCAGTAGTATAACTAGCGGGAGTGGCTTCACAGATACGCAGTATTTT.

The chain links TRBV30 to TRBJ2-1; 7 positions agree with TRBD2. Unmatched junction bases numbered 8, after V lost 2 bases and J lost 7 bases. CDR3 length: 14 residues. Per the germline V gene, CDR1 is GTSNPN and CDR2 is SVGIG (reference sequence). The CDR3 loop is CAWSLGGSNNEQFF. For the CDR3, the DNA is TGTGCCTGGAGTTTAGGCGGGAGCAATAATGAGCAGTTCTTC. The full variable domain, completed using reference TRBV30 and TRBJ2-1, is SQTIHQWPATLVQPVGSPLSLECTVEGTSNPNLYWYRQAAGRGLQLLFYSVGIGQISSEVPQNLSASRPQDRQFILSSKKLLLSDSGFYLCAWSLGGSNNEQFFGPGTRLTVL.

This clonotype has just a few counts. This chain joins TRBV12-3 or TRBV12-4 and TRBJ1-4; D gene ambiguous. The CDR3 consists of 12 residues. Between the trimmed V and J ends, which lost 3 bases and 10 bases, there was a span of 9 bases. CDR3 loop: CASSFEASKLFF. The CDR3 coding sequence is TGTGCCAGCAGTTTCGAGGCTTCAAAACTGTTTTTT.

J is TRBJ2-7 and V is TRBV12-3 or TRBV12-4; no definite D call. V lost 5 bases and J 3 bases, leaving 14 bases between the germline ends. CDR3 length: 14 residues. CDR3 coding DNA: TGTGCCAGCAGTCCCACCCCTGAAATCTACGAGCAGTACTTC. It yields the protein CASSPTPEIYEQYF.

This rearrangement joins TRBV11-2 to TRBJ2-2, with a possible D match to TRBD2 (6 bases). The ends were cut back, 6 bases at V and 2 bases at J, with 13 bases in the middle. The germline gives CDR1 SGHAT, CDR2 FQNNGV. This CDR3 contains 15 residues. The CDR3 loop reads CASRTSSVNTGELFF. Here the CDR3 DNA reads TGTGCCAGCAGAACATCTAGCGTCAACACCGGGGAGCTGTTTTTT. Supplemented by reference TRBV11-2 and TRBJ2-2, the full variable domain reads EAGVAQSPRYKIIEKRQSVAFWCNPISGHATLYWYQQILGQGPKLLIQFQNNGVVDDSQLPKDRFSAERLKGVDSTLKIQPAKLEDSAVYLCASRTSSVNTGELFFGEGSRLTVL.

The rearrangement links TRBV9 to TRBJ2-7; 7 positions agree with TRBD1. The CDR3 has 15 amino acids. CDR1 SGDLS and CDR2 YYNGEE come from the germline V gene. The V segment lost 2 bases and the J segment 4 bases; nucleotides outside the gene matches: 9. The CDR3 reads CASSVSGTAAYEQYF. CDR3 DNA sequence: TGTGCCAGCAGCGTGTCTGGGACAGCGGCATACGAGCAGTACTTC.

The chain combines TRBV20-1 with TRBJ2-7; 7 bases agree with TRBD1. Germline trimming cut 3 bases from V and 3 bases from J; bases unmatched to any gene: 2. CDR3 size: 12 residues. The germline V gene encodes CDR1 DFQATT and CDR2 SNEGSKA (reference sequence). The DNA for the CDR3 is TGCAGTGCTAGCGACAGGGACTACGAGCAGTACTTC. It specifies CSASDRDYEQYF.

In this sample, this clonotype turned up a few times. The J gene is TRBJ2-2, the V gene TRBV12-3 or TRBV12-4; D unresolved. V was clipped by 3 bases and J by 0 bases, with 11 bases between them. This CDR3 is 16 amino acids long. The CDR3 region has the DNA TGTGCCAGCAGTTTTCAGGTTCTCGCGAACACCGGGGAGCTGTTTTTT. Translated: CASSFQVLANTGELFF.

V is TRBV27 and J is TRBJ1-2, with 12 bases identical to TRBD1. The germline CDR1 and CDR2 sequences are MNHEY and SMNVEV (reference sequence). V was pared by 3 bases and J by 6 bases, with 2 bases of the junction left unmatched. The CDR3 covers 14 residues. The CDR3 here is CASSFGTGGDGYTF. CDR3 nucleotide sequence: TGTGCCAGCAGTTTCGGGACAGGGGGCGATGGCTACACCTTC.

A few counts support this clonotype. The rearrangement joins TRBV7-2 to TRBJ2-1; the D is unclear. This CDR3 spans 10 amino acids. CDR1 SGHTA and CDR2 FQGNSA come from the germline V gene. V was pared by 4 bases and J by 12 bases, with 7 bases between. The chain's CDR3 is CASSSTGQFF. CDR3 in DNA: TGTGCCAGCAGCTCGACTGGGCAGTTCTTC.

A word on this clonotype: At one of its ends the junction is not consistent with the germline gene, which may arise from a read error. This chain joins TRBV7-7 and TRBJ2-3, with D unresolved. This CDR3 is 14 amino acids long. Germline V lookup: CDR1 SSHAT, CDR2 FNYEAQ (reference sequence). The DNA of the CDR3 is TGTGCTAGCAGCTTAGAGCTCAAGCCCGAGGCGCAGTATTTT. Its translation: CASSLELKPEAQYF.

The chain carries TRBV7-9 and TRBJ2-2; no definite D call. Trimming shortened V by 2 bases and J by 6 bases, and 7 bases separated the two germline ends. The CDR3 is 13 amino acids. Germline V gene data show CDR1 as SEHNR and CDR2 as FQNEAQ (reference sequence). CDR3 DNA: TGTGCCAGCAGCTTACCCCTTTCCGGGGAGCTGTTTTTT. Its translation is CASSLPLSGELFF.

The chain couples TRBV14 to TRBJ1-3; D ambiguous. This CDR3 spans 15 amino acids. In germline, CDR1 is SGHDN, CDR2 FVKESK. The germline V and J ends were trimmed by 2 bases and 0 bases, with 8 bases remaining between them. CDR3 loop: CASSQPWISGNTIYF. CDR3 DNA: TGTGCCAGCAGCCAACCGTGGATCTCTGGAAACACCATATATTTT.

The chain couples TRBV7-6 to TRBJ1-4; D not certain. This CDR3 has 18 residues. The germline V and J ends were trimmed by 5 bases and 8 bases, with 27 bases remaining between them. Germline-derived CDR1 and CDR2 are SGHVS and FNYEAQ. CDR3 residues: CASSPSTTRSRGGEKLFF. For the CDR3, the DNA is TGTGCCAGCAGCCCCTCCACCACCCGCAGTCGAGGCGGAGAAAAACTGTTTTTT.

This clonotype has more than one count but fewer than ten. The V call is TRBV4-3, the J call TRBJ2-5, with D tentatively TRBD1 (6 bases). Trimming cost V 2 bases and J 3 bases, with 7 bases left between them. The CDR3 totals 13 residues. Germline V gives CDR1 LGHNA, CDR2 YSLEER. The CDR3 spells CASSQRTEETQYF. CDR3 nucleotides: TGCGCCAGCAGCCAAAGGACAGAAGAGACCCAGTACTTC.

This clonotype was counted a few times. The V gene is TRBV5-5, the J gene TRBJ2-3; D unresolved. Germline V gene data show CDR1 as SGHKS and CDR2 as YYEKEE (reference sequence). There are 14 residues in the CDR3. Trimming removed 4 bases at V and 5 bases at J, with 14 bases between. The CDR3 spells CASSRNVMGDTQYF. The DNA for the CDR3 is TGTGCCAGCAGCCGGAACGTCATGGGAGATACGCAGTATTTT.

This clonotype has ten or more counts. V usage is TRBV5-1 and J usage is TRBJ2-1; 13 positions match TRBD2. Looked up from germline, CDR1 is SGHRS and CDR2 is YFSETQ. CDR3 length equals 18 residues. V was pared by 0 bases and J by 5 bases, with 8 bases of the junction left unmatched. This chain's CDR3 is CASSLGGTSGTNHNEQFF. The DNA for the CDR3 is TGCGCCAGCAGCTTGGGGGGGACTAGCGGGACTAACCACAATGAGCAGTTCTTC.

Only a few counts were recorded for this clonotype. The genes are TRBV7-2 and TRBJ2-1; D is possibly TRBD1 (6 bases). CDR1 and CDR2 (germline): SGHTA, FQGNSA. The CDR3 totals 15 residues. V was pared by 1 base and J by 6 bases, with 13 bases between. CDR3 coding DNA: TGTGCCAGCAGCTTAGGGCAGGGGATGTTCAATGAGCAGTTCTTC. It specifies CASSLGQGMFNEQFF.

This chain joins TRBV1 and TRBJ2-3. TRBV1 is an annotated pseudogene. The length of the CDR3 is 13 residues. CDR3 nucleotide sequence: TGTACCAGCAGAGTAAACGCATCCGGTACGCAGTATTTT. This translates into CTSRVNASGTQYF.